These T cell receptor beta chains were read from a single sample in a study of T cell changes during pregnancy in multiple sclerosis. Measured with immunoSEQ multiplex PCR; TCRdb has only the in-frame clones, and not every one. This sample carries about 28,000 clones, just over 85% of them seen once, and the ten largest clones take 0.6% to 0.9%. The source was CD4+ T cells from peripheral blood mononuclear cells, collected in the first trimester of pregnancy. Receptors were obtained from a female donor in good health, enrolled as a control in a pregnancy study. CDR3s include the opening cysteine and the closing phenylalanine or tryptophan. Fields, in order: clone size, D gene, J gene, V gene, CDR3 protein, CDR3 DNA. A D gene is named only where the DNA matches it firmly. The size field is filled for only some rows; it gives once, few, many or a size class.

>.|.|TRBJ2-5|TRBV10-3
CAISAYNRDKYQETQYF
TGTGCCATCAGTGCGTACAACCGGGACAAGTACCAAGAGACCCAGTACTTC
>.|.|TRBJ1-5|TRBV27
CASSSSINSNQPQHF
TGTGCCAGCAGTTCCAGTATAAATAGCAATCAGCCCCAGCATTTT
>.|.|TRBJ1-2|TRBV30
CAWSEDFYGYTF
TGTGCCTGGAGTGAAGACTTTTATGGCTACACCTTC
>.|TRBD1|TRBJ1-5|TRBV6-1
CAGGQGPQPQHF
TGTGCCGGGGGACAGGGGCCTCAGCCCCAGCATTTT
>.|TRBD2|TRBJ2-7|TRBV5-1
CASSLYTSGTTYEQYF
TGCGCCAGCAGCTTGTATACTAGCGGGACTACCTACGAGCAGTACTTC
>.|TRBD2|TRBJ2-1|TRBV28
CASSSLFWGGTPEQFF
TGTGCCAGCAGTTCACTTTTTTGGGGGGGGACCCCGGAGCAGTTCTTC
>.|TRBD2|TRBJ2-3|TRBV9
CASSARAGGPRSTDTQYF
TGTGCCAGCAGCGCGAGAGCGGGGGGGCCTAGGTCGACAGATACGCAGTATTTT
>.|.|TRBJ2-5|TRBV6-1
CASSGGTEETQYF
TGTGCCAGCAGTGGCGGGACAGAAGAGACCCAGTACTTC
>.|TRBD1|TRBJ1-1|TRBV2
CASSVYRGQNTEAFF
TGTGCCAGCAGTGTCTACAGGGGGCAGAACACTGAAGCTTTCTTT
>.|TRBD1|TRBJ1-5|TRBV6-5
CASSPWTGGTQPQHF
TGTGCCAGCAGTCCCTGGACAGGAGGAACTCAGCCCCAGCATTTT
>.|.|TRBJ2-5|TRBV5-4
CASSLAPEVIRETQYF
TGTGCCAGCAGCTTGGCCCCGGAGGTAATAAGGGAGACCCAGTACTTC
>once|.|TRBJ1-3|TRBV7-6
CASSLAGGGENTIYF
TGTGCCAGCAGCTTAGCTGGGGGGGGAGAAAACACCATATATTTT
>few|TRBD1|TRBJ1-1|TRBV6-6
CATAGQAAKAFF
TGTGCCACAGCCGGACAGGCTGCTAAAGCTTTCTTT
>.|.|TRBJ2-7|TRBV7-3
CASSLMGASNYEQYF
TGTGCCAGCAGCTTAATGGGAGCCTCGAACTACGAGCAGTACTTC
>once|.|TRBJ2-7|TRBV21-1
CASSNGTVVSYEQYF
TGTGCCAGCAGCAACGGGACAGTCGTCTCCTACGAGCAGTACTTC
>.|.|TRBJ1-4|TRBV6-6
CASTKDRKEKLFF
TGTGCCAGCACCAAGGACAGAAAGGAAAAACTGTTTTTT
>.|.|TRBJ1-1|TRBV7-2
CASSSSRLKIAEAFF
TGTGCCAGCAGCTCCAGTCGTTTGAAGATCGCTGAAGCTTTCTTT
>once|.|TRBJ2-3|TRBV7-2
CASSLILPGGGTDTQYF
TGTGCCAGCAGCTTAATCTTACCGGGGGGCGGCACAGATACGCAGTATTTT
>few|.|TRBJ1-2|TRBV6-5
CASSPAPWFGYTF
TGTGCCAGCAGCCCCGCGCCGTGGTTTGGCTACACCTTC
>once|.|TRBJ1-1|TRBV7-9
CASSLGGMGTEAFF
TGTGCCAGCAGCTTAGGCGGGATGGGCACTGAAGCTTTCTTT
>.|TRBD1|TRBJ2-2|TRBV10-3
CAVSGQGDTGELFF
TGTGCCGTAAGCGGACAGGGCGACACCGGGGAGCTGTTTTTT
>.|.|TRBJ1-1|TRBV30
CAWRTGDTEAFF
TGTGCCTGGAGGACGGGGGACACTGAAGCTTTCTTT
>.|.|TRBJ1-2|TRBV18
CASSPTGNYGYTF
TGTGCCAGCTCACCAACAGGGAACTATGGCTACACCTTC
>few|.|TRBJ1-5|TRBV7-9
CASSIGLTGEPQHF
TGTGCCAGCAGCATCGGGCTTACGGGGGAGCCCCAGCATTTT
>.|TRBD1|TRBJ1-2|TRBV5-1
CASSYRTGKDYGYTF
TGCGCCAGCAGCTATCGGACAGGGAAGGACTATGGCTACACCTTC
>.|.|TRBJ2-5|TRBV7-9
CASSMSSRGETQYF
TGTGCCAGCAGCATGAGCTCCAGGGGAGAGACCCAGTACTTC
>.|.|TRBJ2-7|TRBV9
CASSVTPGDTFGEQYF
TGTGCCAGCAGCGTTACGCCGGGAGATACCTTCGGGGAGCAGTACTTC
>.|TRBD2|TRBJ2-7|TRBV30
CAWGRDGTYEQYF
TGTGCCTGGGGGAGGGACGGTACCTACGAGCAGTACTTC
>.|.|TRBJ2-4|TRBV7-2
CASSFAASSLAKNIQYF
TGTGCCAGCAGCTTTGCGGCCAGCTCTCTAGCCAAAAACATTCAGTACTTC
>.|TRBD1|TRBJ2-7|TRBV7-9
CASSLDRTGRRASEQYF
TGTGCCAGCAGCTTAGATAGGACAGGAAGAAGGGCCTCCGAGCAGTACTTC
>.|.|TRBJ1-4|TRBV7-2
CASSSTTGLANEKLFF
TGTGCCAGCAGCTCTACAACAGGGCTTGCTAATGAAAAACTGTTTTTT
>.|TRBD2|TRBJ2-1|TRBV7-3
CASSQGLAGGYFF
TGTGCCAGCAGCCAGGGACTAGCGGGGGGATATTTCTTC
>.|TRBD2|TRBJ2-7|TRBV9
CASSVGASGGGYEQYF
TGTGCCAGCAGCGTAGGGGCTAGCGGGGGAGGCTACGAGCAGTACTTC
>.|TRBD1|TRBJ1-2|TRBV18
CASSTGQGSLGGYTF
TGTGCCAGCTCGACCGGACAGGGCTCTTTGGGTGGCTACACCTTC
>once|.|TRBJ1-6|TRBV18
CASSPQGASSYNSPLHF
TGTGCCAGCTCGCCGCAGGGTGCCAGCTCCTATAATTCACCCCTCCACTTT
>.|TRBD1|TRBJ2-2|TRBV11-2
CASSWGGTGGGNVMLFF
TGTGCCAGCAGCTGGGGAGGGACAGGGGGAGGAAATGTAATGCTGTTTTTT
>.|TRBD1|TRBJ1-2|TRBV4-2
CASSQAGGYGYTF
TGTGCCAGCAGCCAGGCAGGGGGCTATGGCTACACCTTC
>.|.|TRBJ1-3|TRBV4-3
CASSPGNTIYF
TGCGCCAGCAGTCCAGGAAACACCATATATTTT
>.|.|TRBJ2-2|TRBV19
CASSNRGGTGELFF
TGTGCCAGTAGTAACAGGGGAGGAACCGGGGAGCTGTTTTTT
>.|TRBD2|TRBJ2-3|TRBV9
CASSPRGGAADTQYF
TGTGCCAGCAGCCCTCGGGGGGGGGCCGCGGATACGCAGTATTTT
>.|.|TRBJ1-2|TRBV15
CATSRESGGYTF
TGTGCCACCAGCAGAGAATCCGGGGGCTACACCTTC
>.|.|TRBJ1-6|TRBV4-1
CASSQETSVLNSPLHF
TGCGCCAGCAGCCAAGAAACGAGCGTTCTAAATTCACCCCTCCACTTT
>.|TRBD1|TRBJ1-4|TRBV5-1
CASSSYRGVMDEKLFF
TGCGCCAGCAGCAGTTACAGGGGGGTGATGGATGAAAAACTGTTTTTT
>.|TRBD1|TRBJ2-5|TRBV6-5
CASKKDRGVETQYF
TGTGCCAGCAAAAAGGACAGGGGGGTAGAGACCCAGTACTTC
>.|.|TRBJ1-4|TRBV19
CATKSPGGREKLFF
TGTGCCACCAAATCCCCGGGGGGACGGGAAAAACTGTTTTTT
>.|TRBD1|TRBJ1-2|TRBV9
CASSVGDRGKYGYTF
TGTGCCAGCAGCGTAGGGGACAGGGGGAAGTATGGCTACACCTTC
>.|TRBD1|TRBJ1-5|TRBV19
CASRLGQGNQPQHF
TGTGCCAGTAGATTGGGACAGGGCAATCAGCCCCAGCATTTT
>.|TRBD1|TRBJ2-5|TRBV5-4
CASSLATGIETQYF
TGTGCCAGCAGCTTGGCGACAGGGATAGAGACCCAGTACTTC
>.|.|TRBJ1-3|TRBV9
CASSVSPYRSGNTIYF
TGTGCCAGCAGCGTTTCCCCCTATCGCTCTGGAAACACCATATATTTT
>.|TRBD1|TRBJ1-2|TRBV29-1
CSVVAMDRGLHGYTF
TGCAGCGTTGTAGCTATGGACAGGGGCCTTCATGGCTACACCTTC
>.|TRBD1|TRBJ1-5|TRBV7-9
CASSHMGYRGQGSDQPQHF
TGTGCCAGCAGCCACATGGGGTACAGGGGACAGGGCTCGGATCAGCCCCAGCATTTT